This T cell receptor beta chain was sequenced for a study of blood T cell repertoires in COVID-19. The germline CDR1 and CDR2 sequences are SNHLY and FYNNEI. This CDR3 is built from 15 residues. Trimming removed 6 bases at V and 5 bases at J, with 19 bases between. The assay was immunoSEQ multiplex PCR, and TCRdb's table has in-frame clones only and misses some. The repertoire holds around 300,000 clones, with about 87% as singletons. The chain uses TRBV2 and TRBJ2-5; TRBD1 is a possible D gene (8 bases). This clonotype originated in a woman in her forties with acute or convalescent COVID-19. Sample: peripheral blood. The CDR3 protein is CASSPGQAAGETQYF. CDR3 DNA sequence: TGTGCCAGCAGCCCGGGACAGGCAGCGGGGGAGACCCAGTACTTC.